These T cell receptor beta chains were read from a single sample in a study of blood T cell repertoires in COVID-19. Only in-frame clones appear in the TCRdb table, and some are missing; sequencing was by immunoSEQ multiplex PCR. The repertoire holds 150,000 to 200,000 clones, with around 80% as singletons. Sequencing was done on a sample of peripheral blood. The receptors were gathered from a man aged 60 to 69 with acute or convalescent COVID-19. Each CDR3 is given with its conserved first and last residue. Each record gives: J gene, clone size, V gene, D gene, CDR3 protein, CDR3 DNA. D genes are given only for firm matches. For some rows the clone size is stated as once, few or many, or as a class when expanded; others skip it.

TRBJ1-6,NA,TRBV5-1,TRBD1,CASSLGQGPYNSPLHF,TGCGCCAGCAGCTTAGGACAGGGGCCGTATAATTCACCCCTCCACTTT
TRBJ1-2,many,TRBV7-8,TRBD1,CASSLVMGTDYGYTF,TGTGCCAGCAGCTTAGTTATGGGGACAGACTATGGCTACACCTTC
TRBJ1-3,NA,TRBV29-1,NA,CSVAVGNTIYF,TGCAGCGTTGCGGTAGGAAACACCATATATTTT
TRBJ2-5,NA,TRBV3-1/TRBV3-2,NA,CASSQDWGSGETQYF,TGTGCCAGCAGCCAAGATTGGGGATCAGGGGAGACCCAGTACTTC
TRBJ2-7,NA,TRBV10-3,NA,CAIKLDRSSYEQYF,TGTGCCATCAAACTAGACAGGAGCTCCTACGAGCAGTACTTC
TRBJ2-1,NA,TRBV5-6,TRBD1,CASSFPGQGDEQFF,TGTGCCAGCAGCTTTCCGGGACAGGGAGATGAGCAGTTCTTC
TRBJ1-2,NA,TRBV30,NA,CAWSVRRSSYGYTF,TGTGCCTGGAGTGTACGAAGGAGCAGCTATGGCTACACCTTC
TRBJ2-5,NA,TRBV7-9,TRBD1,CASSDRDRGRETQYF,TGTGCCAGCAGCGACCGGGACAGGGGTCGAGAGACCCAGTACTTC
TRBJ2-5,NA,TRBV24-1,NA,CATSDSDMGETQYF,TGTGCCACCAGTGATTCGGACATGGGAGAGACCCAGTACTTC
TRBJ1-5,NA,TRBV10-3,TRBD1,CAASRGDTGNQPQHF,TGTGCCGCTTCCAGGGGGGATACTGGCAATCAGCCCCAGCATTTT
TRBJ2-5,NA,TRBV10-2,NA,CASSESQRETQYF,TGCGCCAGCAGTGAGAGTCAGCGAGAGACCCAGTACTTC
TRBJ1-1,NA,TRBV6-5,TRBD1,CASSSGTGNTEAFF,TGTGCCAGCAGTTCAGGGACAGGTAACACTGAAGCTTTCTTT
TRBJ1-4,NA,TRBV15,NA,CATSNYQQDEKLFF,TGTGCCACCAGCAACTATCAACAGGATGAAAAACTGTTTTTT
TRBJ1-1,NA,TRBV6-5,NA,CASSLGTLNTEAFF,TGTGCCAGCAGTCTGGGGACATTGAACACTGAAGCTTTCTTT
TRBJ1-2,NA,TRBV5-4,NA,CASSLGHPDNYGYTF,TGTGCCAGCAGCTTGGGACACCCAGATAACTATGGCTACACCTTC
TRBJ1-1,NA,TRBV6-2/TRBV6-3,TRBD1,CASSYSTGAYTEAFF,TGTGCCAGCAGTTACTCTACAGGGGCGTACACTGAAGCTTTCTTT
TRBJ2-1,NA,TRBV29-1,TRBD2,CSVDWESGGRGNEQFF,TGCAGCGTTGATTGGGAGAGCGGGGGGCGCGGTAATGAGCAGTTCTTC
TRBJ1-4,NA,TRBV5-1,TRBD1,CASSMGQVGIEKLFF,TGCGCCAGCAGCATGGGACAGGTGGGGATCGAGAAACTGTTTTTT
TRBJ2-3,few,TRBV6-5,TRBD2,CASNGLAGGPDTQYF,TGTGCCAGCAACGGACTAGCGGGGGGGCCAGATACGCAGTATTTT
TRBJ1-5,NA,TRBV2,TRBD1,CASRGRDSPNQPQHF,TGTGCCAGCAGGGGCCGGGACAGTCCCAATCAGCCCCAGCATTTT
TRBJ2-1,NA,TRBV29-1,NA,CSAAWNEQFF,TGCAGCGCCGCGTGGAATGAGCAGTTCTTC
TRBJ1-1,few,TRBV3-1/TRBV3-2,NA,CASSQVGGRTEAFF,TGTGCCAGCAGCCAAGTTGGAGGGAGGACTGAAGCTTTCTTT
TRBJ2-1,NA,TRBV7-2,NA,CASSRDFLTSNEQFF,TGTGCCAGCAGTCGGGACTTCCTCACCTCCAATGAGCAGTTCTTC
TRBJ1-2,NA,TRBV7-9,NA,CASRGGALERGYGYTF,TGTGCCAGCAGGGGAGGGGCCCTTGAGCGAGGGTATGGCTACACCTTC
TRBJ1-1,NA,TRBV5-1,TRBD1,CASSFRTGPNTEAFF,TGCGCCAGCAGTTTCAGGACAGGGCCGAACACTGAAGCTTTCTTT
TRBJ2-2,NA,TRBV24-1,NA,CATSDSFPGELFF,TGTGCCACCAGTGATTCCTTTCCCGGGGAGCTGTTTTTT
TRBJ1-3,NA,TRBV4-1,NA,CASSLQGALSGNTIYF,TGCGCCAGCAGCTTACAGGGTGCCCTCTCTGGAAACACCATATATTTT
TRBJ2-5,NA,TRBV24-1,TRBD1,CATSAVPGQGVGETQYF,TGTGCCACCAGCGCCGTCCCGGGACAGGGGGTAGGGGAGACCCAGTACTTC
TRBJ2-1,NA,TRBV7-8,NA,CASSLALAGGKIMNEQFF,TGTGCCAGCAGCTTAGCGCTAGCAGGTGGAAAGATAATGAATGAGCAGTTCTTC
TRBJ2-1,NA,TRBV24-1,TRBD2,CATSDPTSGGSSSYNEQFF,TGTGCCACCAGTGACCCGACTAGCGGGGGGTCGAGCTCCTACAATGAGCAGTTCTTC
TRBJ1-2,NA,TRBV6-1,NA,CASSETGHTNYGYTF,TGTGCCAGCAGTGAGACGGGACATACTAACTATGGCTACACCTTC
TRBJ2-3,once,TRBV12-3/TRBV12-4,TRBD2,CASSFGGVDTQYF,TGTGCCAGCAGTTTCGGGGGGGTAGATACGCAGTATTTT
TRBJ1-1,NA,TRBV7-2,TRBD1,CASSSLVSGGAFF,TGTGCCAGCAGCAGCTTAGTATCAGGGGGTGCTTTCTTT
TRBJ1-1,NA,TRBV25-1,NA,CASSFVGNTEAFF,TGTGCCAGCAGTTTTGTCGGGAACACTGAAGCTTTCTTT
TRBJ1-3,NA,TRBV3-1/TRBV3-2,TRBD1,CASSPQGSGNTIYF,TGTGCCAGCAGCCCACAGGGGTCTGGAAACACCATATATTTT
TRBJ2-7,once,TRBV3-1/TRBV3-2,NA,CASSQRQVFSYEQYF,TGTGCCAGCAGCCAAAGGCAGGTTTTCTCCTACGAGCAGTACTTC
TRBJ1-1,NA,TRBV12-3/TRBV12-4,NA,CASSLGSYTEAFF,TGTGCCAGCAGCCTAGGATCGTACACTGAAGCTTTCTTT
TRBJ1-1,NA,TRBV29-1,NA,CSVEGLWGDGAEAFF,TGCAGCGTTGAAGGGCTTTGGGGGGATGGGGCTGAAGCTTTCTTT
TRBJ2-1,NA,TRBV4-3,TRBD2,CASSARLVTSGGYNEQFF,TGCGCCAGCAGCGCCCGCCTTGTGACTAGCGGGGGTTACAATGAGCAGTTCTTC
TRBJ1-4,NA,TRBV7-9,TRBD1,CASSWRGQPNEKLFF,TGTGCCAGCAGCTGGCGGGGACAGCCTAATGAAAAACTGTTTTTT
TRBJ2-2,NA,TRBV2,NA,CASGKTSNTGELFF,TGTGCCAGCGGCAAAACAAGTAACACCGGGGAGCTGTTTTTT
TRBJ1-2,NA,TRBV6-2/TRBV6-3,NA,CASSYGVGGDGYTF,TGTGCCAGCAGTTACGGGGTCGGGGGTGATGGCTACACCTTC
TRBJ1-1,NA,TRBV7-9,NA,CASSLDGQLNTEAFF,TGTGCCAGCAGCTTAGATGGACAGTTGAACACTGAAGCTTTCTTT
TRBJ1-2,NA,TRBV6-1,TRBD1,CASTGGQGGYTF,TGTGCCAGCACAGGGGGTCAGGGTGGCTACACCTTC
TRBJ1-1,NA,TRBV6-5,TRBD1,CASNRDRDKAFF,TGTGCCAGCAACCGGGACAGGGACAAGGCTTTCTTT
TRBJ1-3,NA,TRBV5-6,NA,CASSLPASDTIYF,TGTGCCAGCAGCTTGCCCGCCTCGGACACCATATATTTT
TRBJ1-2,once,TRBV5-4,TRBD1,CASSLGTGRYGYTF,TGTGCCAGCAGTCTCGGGACAGGGAGATATGGCTACACCTTC
TRBJ2-7,NA,TRBV6-2/TRBV6-3,NA,CASSLGTRDEQYF,TGTGCCAGCAGCTTGGGGACTCGGGACGAGCAGTACTTC
TRBJ1-2,NA,TRBV3-1/TRBV3-2,TRBD1,CASRPGQGGYGYTF,TGTGCCAGCAGACCGGGACAGGGTGGCTATGGCTACACCTTC
TRBJ2-3,NA,TRBV7-9,NA,CASSLYSGSTDTQYF,TGTGCCAGCAGCTTATACTCTGGTAGCACAGATACGCAGTATTTT
TRBJ1-5,once,TRBV6-5,NA,CASSYSRGGRPQHF,TGTGCCAGCAGTTACTCGCGGGGGGGCCGTCCCCAGCATTTT
TRBJ2-7,NA,TRBV5-6,NA,CASSSGIYEQYF,TGTGCCAGCAGCTCCGGGATCTACGAGCAGTACTTC
TRBJ1-2,NA,TRBV24-1,NA,CATSGEGIGYGYTF,TGTGCCACCAGTGGGGAGGGCATCGGTTATGGCTACACCTTC
TRBJ1-2,NA,TRBV6-1,NA,CASSEGGAGYTF,TGTGCCAGCAGTGAGGGGGGTGCTGGCTACACCTTC
TRBJ2-3,NA,TRBV10-1,TRBD1,CASSYGQGRTDTQYF,TGCGCCAGCAGTTATGGACAGGGACGCACAGATACGCAGTATTTT